The 25 T cell receptor beta chains listed next were all sequenced from one sample in a study of monozygotic twins with inflammatory bowel disease (dated by TCRdb to about 2019). The method was 5' RACE. The instrument was an Illumina HiSeq 2500. After reprocessing by TCRdb, each CDR3 protein sequence is one entry, and no DNA is given. This sample's table carries about 300,000 distinct CDR3 sequences. Of the sample, approximately 5.9% is held by the ten largest clones. Material: blood. The receptors were sampled from a human donor with ulcerative colitis or Crohn's disease, or a healthy co-twin of an affected twin (not recorded which).

The V call is TRBV28, the J call TRBJ1-1; TCRdb picks TRBD1, but there is no DNA to check that call. CDR3 length: 15 amino acids. Looked up from germline, CDR1 is MDHEN and CDR2 is SYDVKM. The CDR3 sequence is CASSPVQTGNTEAFF.

This chain links TRBV24-1 with TRBJ1-2; TCRdb's assignment of TRBD1 cannot be checked, as there is no DNA. Germline values: CDR1 KGHDR, CDR2 SFDVKD. There are 14 residues in the CDR3. The CDR3 here is CATSDPGIGYGYTF.

The rearrangement joins TRBV10-3 to TRBJ1-5. CDR3 size: 14 residues. Germline V gene sequence: CDR1 ENHRY, CDR2 SYGVKD. CDR3 sequence: CAISEGLENQPQHF.

The J gene is TRBJ2-7, the V gene TRBV6-5. This CDR3 contains 14 residues. Germline V gene lookup returns CDR1 MNHEY and CDR2 SVGAGI. The CDR3 loop is CASSYSLGGDEQYF.

The J gene is TRBJ2-1, the V gene TRBV10-1; absent DNA, TCRdb's TRBD1 call cannot be checked. CDR1 WNHNN and CDR2 SYGVQD come from the germline V gene (reference sequence). This CDR3 contains 15 residues. The CDR3 spells CASSELAGARGEQFF.

This chain's CDR3 is CASSGGTPPYEQYF. The chain combines TRBV9 with TRBJ2-7; lacking DNA, the TRBD2 call made by TCRdb goes unchecked. Germline CDR1 and CDR2: SGDLS and YYNGEE. The CDR3 is 14 residues long.

V gene TRBV7-9 combines with J gene TRBJ1-4; the TCRdb call, TRBD1, lacks DNA for checking. The CDR3 consists of 14 residues. Germline assignment: CDR1 SEHNR and CDR2 FQNEAQ (reference sequence). The CDR3 protein is CASSFPGANEKLFF. Full variable domain (outside the CDR3, taken from reference TRBV7-9 and TRBJ1-4): DTGVSQNPRHKITKRGQNVTFRCDPISEHNRLYWYRQTLGQGPEFLTYFQNEAQLEKSRLLSDRFSAERPKGSFSTLEIQRTEQGDSAMYLCASSFPGANEKLFFGSGTQLSVL.

The chain carries TRBV20-1 and TRBJ2-3; the D gene TCRdb calls, TRBD1, cannot be checked with no DNA. From germline, CDR1 is DFQATT and CDR2 SNEGSKA (reference sequence). The CDR3 totals 13 residues. The CDR3 is CSATGTDTDTQYF.

The CDR3 loop is CSARIGGEQFF. The rearrangement joins TRBV20-1 to TRBJ2-1; as DNA is missing, the TRBD1 call by TCRdb cannot be tested. The CDR3 runs 11 residues. Germline CDR1 is DFQATT and CDR2 is SNEGSKA (reference sequence).

The rearrangement uses TRBV28 and TRBJ1-2. This CDR3 region has 13 residues. From germline, CDR1 is MDHEN and CDR2 SYDVKM. The CDR3: CASRVVREGGYTF.

The chain employs TRBV7-2 and TRBJ2-3; TCRdb gives TRBD2 as the D gene, but with no DNA this cannot be confirmed. This CDR3 spans 17 amino acids. The germline V gene encodes CDR1 SGHTA and CDR2 FQGNSA. CDR3 residues: CASRGVGSGGSGDTQYF.

CDR3: CSVEVQGHEQYF. The rearrangement joins TRBV29-1 to TRBJ2-7; the D call from TCRdb, TRBD2, cannot be confirmed without DNA. Per the germline V gene, CDR1 is SQVTM and CDR2 is ANQGSEA. The CDR3 is 12 residues long.

The chain employs TRBV27 and TRBJ2-1; TCRdb returns TRBD1, unconfirmable since there is no DNA. Germline V gene lookup returns CDR1 MNHEY and CDR2 SMNVEV (reference sequence). CDR3 length equals 11 residues. The CDR3 here is CASRTGYEQFF.

CDR3 in amino acids: CSAAPSGRAPGADTQYF. V usage is TRBV20-1 and J usage is TRBJ2-3; no DNA is available, so the TRBD2 call from TCRdb remains unchecked. The CDR3 runs 17 residues. Looked up from germline, CDR1 is DFQATT and CDR2 is SNEGSKA (reference sequence).

The chain links TRBV10-3 to TRBJ2-3; TCRdb picks TRBD1, but there is no DNA to check that call. Germline V gene sequence: CDR1 ENHRY, CDR2 SYGVKD. The CDR3 loop spans 14 amino acids. CDR3 region: CAITPGQGQDTQYF.

The chain joins TRBV4-2 to TRBJ2-5; TCRdb outputs TRBD1, but without DNA this stays unchecked. CDR3 length equals 15 residues. In germline, CDR1 is LGHNA, CDR2 YNFKEQ. The chain's CDR3 is CASSQDDRTGTTQYF.

This rearrangement joins TRBV29-1 to TRBJ1-1; checking the TCRdb D call of TRBD1 is not possible without DNA. The CDR3 runs to 15 residues. Germline CDR1 is SQVTM and CDR2 is ANQGSEA. CDR3 in amino acids: CSVEFLWGRNTEAFF. Supplemented by reference TRBV29-1 and TRBJ1-1, the full variable domain reads SAVISQKPSRDICQRGTSLTIQCQVDSQVTMMFWYRQQPGQSLTLIATANQGSEATYESGFVIDKFPISRPNLTFSTLTVSNMSPEDSSIYLCSVEFLWGRNTEAFFGQGTRLTVV.

The rearrangement uses TRBV7-9 and TRBJ1-5. CDR1 and CDR2 from the germline V gene are SEHNR and FQNEAQ (reference sequence). The CDR3 sequence is 13 residues long. CDR3 residues: CASSPDMNQPQHF.

The V gene is TRBV19, the J gene TRBJ1-5. Germline-derived CDR1 and CDR2 are LNHDA and SQIVND (reference sequence). The CDR3 length is 12 residues. CDR3 residues: CASSAAPEAQHF.

The V call is TRBV5-1, the J call TRBJ1-2; lacking DNA, the TRBD1 call made by TCRdb goes unchecked. This CDR3 has 15 residues. Germline values: CDR1 SGHRS, CDR2 YFSETQ. The CDR3 is CASSWGTGINYGYTF.

The rearrangement uses TRBV29-1 and TRBJ2-1; TCRdb returns TRBD2, unconfirmable since there is no DNA. CDR1 and CDR2 from the germline V gene are SQVTM and ANQGSEA. CDR3 size: 14 residues. The CDR3 spells CSARDSSIYNEQFF.

V gene TRBV12-3 or TRBV12-4 combines with J gene TRBJ2-3; absent DNA, TCRdb's TRBD2 call cannot be checked. The CDR3 sequence is 14 residues long. CDR3 amino acids: CASSPTGLTDTQYF.

The chain combines TRBV12-3 or TRBV12-4 with TRBJ1-5; there is no DNA to check the TCRdb D call of TRBD1. The CDR3 has 13 amino acids. This CDR3 reads CASRRQDLGPQHF.

The gene calls are TRBV19 and TRBJ2-7; TCRdb's D gene call, TRBD1, goes unchecked for lack of DNA. This CDR3 is 15 amino acids long. CDR1 is LNHDA and CDR2 is SQIVND in the germline V gene (reference sequence). The CDR3 here is CASSTSGTDSYEQYF.

The chain recombines TRBV5-6 with TRBJ1-2; TCRdb picks TRBD1, but there is no DNA to check that call. This CDR3 is built from 16 residues. Germline V lookup: CDR1 SGHDT, CDR2 YYEEEE. The CDR3 sequence: CASSHRPGTGHYGYTF.